This entry lists 2 T cell receptor beta chains sequenced from one sample in a study of T cells after yellow fever vaccination. One entry per CDR3 protein, called by TCRdb with MiXCR from the 5' RACE reads. The profile shows some 320,000 distinct CDR3 sequences, about 4% of them singletons. This specimen was PBMCs, taken 5 days after the yellow fever booster vaccination. The receptors here all came from a man aged 18 to 30 who received the YFV17D yellow fever vaccine.

The V and J genes are TRBV20-1 and TRBJ2-7; D is perhaps TRBD1 or TRBD2 (5 bases each). V lost 1 base to trimming and J lost 7 bases, with 17 bases between them. This CDR3 is 14 amino acids long. The germline V gene encodes CDR1 DFQATT and CDR2 SNEGSKA (reference sequence). This CDR3 reads CSARVGVGPREQYF. CDR3 nucleotides: TGCAGTGCTAGAGTGGGGGTTGGCCCGCGGGAGCAGTACTTC.

This clonotype was counted ten times or more. The gene calls are TRBV28 and TRBJ2-7; 8 positions agree with TRBD1. There are 14 residues in the CDR3. Germline lookup yields CDR1 MDHEN and CDR2 SYDVKM. Trimming took 6 bases from V and 4 from J; bases not matched to a gene: 8. CDR3: CASSFRGLIYEQYV. The CDR3, as DNA: TGTGCCAGCAGCTTCAGGGGGCTCATATACGAGCAGTACGTC.